The 23 T cell receptor beta chains listed next were all sequenced from one sample in a study of blood T cells in healthy people across ages. Primed by a sample-barcoded 5' primer and a J-beta primer mix, a second PCR proceeded for 7 to 11 cycles. TCRdb reprocessed the 5' RACE reads via MiXCR and lists one record per CDR3 protein. The repertoire holds some 760,000 distinct CDR3 sequences, 25% seen once, with more than 8.5% in the top ten. In addition, the sample was reused for a study of T cells of mothers and their children.

Sequences were obtained from blood. Receptors were obtained from a boy aged 5-17 years in good health.

V gene TRBV29-1 combines with J gene TRBJ1-2, with 9 bases identical to TRBD1. V dropped 4 bases and J dropped 3; count of bases not matched to a gene: 3. From germline, CDR1 is SQVTM and CDR2 ANQGSEA. The CDR3 runs 13 residues. This chain's CDR3 is CSVGTGDDYGYTF. For the CDR3, the DNA is TGCAGCGTTGGGACAGGGGATGACTATGGCTACACCTTC.

V and J are TRBV20-1 and TRBJ1-1, with D possibly TRBD1 on 6 matching bases. CDR1 is DFQATT, CDR2 SNEGSKA, per germline (reference sequence). The CDR3 is 12 residues long. V was pared by 3 bases and J by 8 bases, with 13 bases between. The CDR3 bases are TGCAGTGCTAGTGGGTGGGGGGCCGAAGCTTTCTTT. Protein product: CSASGWGAEAFF.

This chain links TRBV5-6 with TRBJ1-6; no reliable D call. The germline gives CDR1 SGHDT, CDR2 YYEEEE. The V gene lost 0 bases and the J gene lost 0 bases, with 10 bases spanning the gap. The CDR3 consists of 17 residues. In DNA, the CDR3 is TGTGCCAGCAGCTTGGATAGGTTTAGCTCCTATAATTCACCCCTCCACTTT. This codes for CASSLDRFSSYNSPLHF.

The chain uses TRBV6-1 and TRBJ2-1, with D possibly TRBD1 on 6 matching bases. Near its end, the DNA agrees better with TRBJ2-7, so the J call may be wrong. CDR1 MNHNS and CDR2 SASEGT come from the germline V gene. The CDR3 has 15 residues. CDR3 region: CASSGWGQASYEQYF. CDR3 nucleotide sequence: TGTGCCAGCAGTGGATGGGGGCAGGCCTCCTACGAGCAGTACTTC.

This clonotype was found a few times. V gene TRBV11-2 combines with J gene TRBJ2-1; the D is unclear. V was trimmed by 5 bases and J by 7 bases, leaving 15 bases between them. Germline lookup yields CDR1 SGHAT and CDR2 FQNNGV. This CDR3 region has 14 residues. DNA of the CDR3: TGTGCCAGCAGCCCGCCCTGGGTTGAAAATGAGCAGTTCTTC. Residues: CASSPPWVENEQFF.

In this sample, this clonotype turned up a few times. V gene TRBV29-1 combines with J gene TRBJ2-7, with TRBD2 matching over 8 bases. This CDR3 is built from 13 residues. In germline, CDR1 is SQVTM, CDR2 ANQGSEA. V lost 6 bases, J lost 6 bases, and 10 bases stayed unmatched. The DNA of the CDR3 is TGCAGCGTAGGGAGCGGGAGAGCCGCCGAGCAGTACTTC. Protein product: CSVGSGRAAEQYF.

This clonotype was observed a few times. The chain has TRBV27 and TRBJ2-5; the match to TRBD2 covers 10 bases. The J segment lost 2 bases and the V segment lost 4 bases, leaving 10 bases of the junction unmatched. Germline CDR1 is MNHEY and CDR2 is SMNVEV (reference sequence). This CDR3 comprises 17 residues. For the CDR3, the DNA is TGTGCCAGCAGTTCCCCCCCAGCGGGAGGGCGGCAAGAGACCCAGTACTTC. Translating it yields CASSSPPAGGRQETQYF.

This clonotype was seen a few times. The DNA of the CDR3 is TGTGCCAGCAGACAGGGGTTAAACGCCCGGGGCTACACCTTC. Translation: CASRQGLNARGYTF. The gene calls are TRBV12-3 or TRBV12-4 and TRBJ1-2; the match to TRBD1 covers 7 bases. J lost 8 bases, V lost 6 bases, and 12 bases had no gene match. The CDR3 covers 14 residues.

The rearrangement uses TRBV3-1 and TRBJ2-1; D call uncertain. Per the germline V gene, CDR1 is LGHDT and CDR2 is YNNKEL (reference sequence). The V end was cut by 3 bases, the J end by 9 bases, with 12 bases between. The CDR3 runs 13 residues. The CDR3 is CASSQRFDGEQFF. The CDR3 DNA follows: TGTGCCAGCAGCCAGCGATTCGACGGTGAGCAGTTCTTC.

This clonotype was detected a few times. Sequence at one end of the junction differs from germline and may be a read error. This chain uses TRBV7-7 with TRBJ2-1; tentative D call: TRBD2 (5 bases). The germline V gene encodes CDR1 SSHAT and CDR2 FNYEAQ (reference sequence). This CDR3 contains 13 residues. CDR3 nucleotides: TGTGCTAGCAGCCCAGAGGCGGGTAATGAGCAGTTCTTC. Its protein product is CASSPEAGNEQFF.

This clonotype has more than one count but fewer than ten. The rearrangement links TRBV29-1 to TRBJ1-1; 8 bases line up with TRBD1. CDR3 length equals 12 residues. Per the germline V gene, CDR1 is SQVTM and CDR2 is ANQGSEA. The V gene end was trimmed by 2 bases and the J gene end by 4 bases; junction bases not matched to a gene: 0. The CDR3 is CSVEQGATEAFF. CDR3 nucleotide sequence: TGCAGCGTTGAACAGGGGGCCACTGAAGCTTTCTTT. The full variable domain, rest sourced from reference TRBV29-1 and TRBJ1-1, is SAVISQKPSRDICQRGTSLTIQCQVDSQVTMMFWYRQQPGQSLTLIATANQGSEATYESGFVIDKFPISRPNLTFSTLTVSNMSPEDSSIYLCSVEQGATEAFFGQGTRLTVV.

This clonotype came up a few times. The chain recombines TRBV2 with TRBJ2-1; D gene unclear. The J call may be in error: the DNA end matches TRBJ2-7 better. The CDR3 has 14 residues. CDR1 is SNHLY and CDR2 is FYNNEI in the germline V gene. CDR3 sequence: CASSLGGHPHEQYF. The CDR3 DNA sequence: TGTGCCAGCAGCCTGGGTGGCCACCCCCACGAGCAGTACTTC.

The sample holds a few counts of this clonotype. This rearrangement joins TRBV5-1 to TRBJ2-5; D might be TRBD1 or TRBD2, each matching 5 bases. Trimming removed 0 bases from V and 5 bases from J, with 14 bases in between. This CDR3 contains 15 residues. CDR1 and CDR2 from the germline V gene are SGHRS and YFSETQ. The CDR3 DNA reads as TGCGCCAGCAGCTTGGACCCAGGGCCGGGGGAGACCCAGTACTTC. Its translation: CASSLDPGPGETQYF.

This sequence joins TRBV6-6 and TRBJ2-3; the match to TRBD1 covers 9 bases. The CDR3 is 16 amino acids. The germline V gene encodes CDR1 MNHNY and CDR2 SVGAGI (reference sequence). V lost 2 bases to trimming and J lost 5 bases; unmatched junction nucleotides: 8. CDR3 region: CASSYVWTGDKDTQYF. The CDR3 DNA is TGTGCCAGCAGTTACGTCTGGACAGGGGATAAAGATACGCAGTATTTT.

V is TRBV20-1 and J is TRBJ2-3; TRBD2 might be the D (6 bases). The V gene's germline CDR1 is DFQATT and CDR2 SNEGSKA (reference sequence). Trimming stripped 2 bases from V and 0 bases from J, with 18 bases between. The CDR3 totals 17 residues. The CDR3 is CSARQRVTRTSTDTQYF. In nucleotides, the CDR3 is TGCAGTGCTAGACAGCGGGTGACTCGTACTAGCACAGATACGCAGTATTTT.

The V call is TRBV6-8, the J call TRBJ2-1, with D possibly TRBD2 on 5 matching bases. Per germline, CDR1 MNHGY and CDR2 SAAAGT. This CDR3 has 14 residues. V was shortened by 1 base and J by 7 bases, with 11 bases between the two germline ends. The CDR3: CASSYWTSANEQFF. As DNA, the CDR3 is TGTGCCAGCAGTTACTGGACTTCTGCGAATGAGCAGTTCTTC.

The chain combines TRBV13 with TRBJ1-2, with unresolved D. This CDR3 is 13 amino acids long. Trimming stripped 8 bases from V and 4 bases from J, with 14 bases between. Germline CDR1 reads PRHDT; CDR2 reads FYEKMQ (reference sequence). The CDR3 sequence is CASGSGIGYGYTF. The CDR3 DNA reads as TGTGCCAGCGGTTCAGGAATCGGCTATGGCTACACCTTC.

CDR3: CASSRGTQYF. DNA for the CDR3: TGTGCCAGCAGTCGGGGGACCCAGTACTTC. The chain employs TRBV12-3 or TRBV12-4 and TRBJ2-5; the D gene is possibly TRBD2 (5 bases). This CDR3 region has 10 residues. Trimming removed 5 bases at V and 7 bases at J, with 5 bases between.

In this sample, this clonotype turned up once. The gene calls are TRBV18 and TRBJ2-7, with D perhaps assigned TRBD1 or TRBD2 (5 bases each). The V gene's germline CDR1 is KGHSH and CDR2 LQKENI. The CDR3 totals 15 residues. V was pared by 0 bases and J by 8 bases, with 17 bases between. The CDR3 region has the DNA TGTGCCAGCTCACCACCGATTGGGGGAGTGGAAAAGCAGTACTTC. It codes for CASSPPIGGVEKQYF.

This chain connects TRBV28 to TRBJ1-5; D uncertain. Germline CDR1 MDHEN, CDR2 SYDVKM. The CDR3 spans 15 residues. Trimming left V 10 bases short and J 2 bases short, with 18 bases between. CDR3 in DNA: TGTGCCAACTCTGGTGGAGGAGGAGGCAATCAGCCCCAGCATTTT. Encoded protein: CANSGGGGGNQPQHF.

This clonotype showed up just a few times. The chain has TRBV20-1 and TRBJ1-5; D call uncertain. Trimming left V 5 bases short and J 5 bases short, with 10 bases between. Germline V lookup: CDR1 DFQATT, CDR2 SNEGSKA (reference sequence). The CDR3 is made up of 12 amino acids. CDR3 sequence reads: CSALRLDQPQHF. The CDR3 DNA is TGCAGTGCTCTAAGACTAGATCAGCCCCAGCATTTT.

Only one count was recorded for this clonotype. The chain joins TRBV9 to TRBJ1-6; D not resolved. CDR1 is SGDLS, CDR2 YYNGEE, per germline. The CDR3 sequence is 15 residues long. Trimming pared 3 bases from V and 11 bases from J, leaving 18 bases between. CDR3 nucleotide sequence: TGTGCCAGCAGCGACCGCCCCGGGATTGGTCCACCCCTCCACTTT. Residues: CASSDRPGIGPPLHF.

This CDR3 is CASSQEASGGAVDTQYF. In DNA form, the CDR3 reads TGTGCCAGCAGCCAAGAGGCTAGCGGGGGGGCCGTAGATACGCAGTATTTT. This sequence joins TRBV4-2 and TRBJ2-3; 12 nucleotides align to TRBD2. CDR1 is LGHNA and CDR2 is YNFKEQ in the germline V gene. The CDR3 covers 17 residues. V dropped 0 bases and J dropped 5; count of bases not matched to a gene: 6.